A selection of T cell receptor beta chains follows, all from one sample in a study of shared clonotypes between healthy human individuals. Using immunoSEQ multiplex PCR, the repertoire was profiled, and TCRdb retains in-frame clones only, with some absent. Altogether millions of clones are present, about 92% being singletons, with the ten largest covering over 0.12%. The sample comprised naive CD4+ T cells sorted from blood. These receptors originate from a man younger than 35 in good health. Each CDR3 is given with its conserved first and last residue. The D gene is left open where the match is weak. Clone size is not always given. Where it is, it says once, few, many or a class for expanded clones.

v_call	d_call	clone_size	j_call	cdr3_aa	cdr3_nt
TRBV5-4	TRBD2	NA	TRBJ2-1	CASRRTSGNYNEQFF	TGTGCCAGCAGACGGACTAGCGGGAACTACAATGAGCAGTTCTTC
TRBV7-2	NA	NA	TRBJ2-7	CASSFRGTYEQYF	TGTGCCAGCAGCTTCCGGGGGACCTACGAGCAGTACTTC
TRBV5-4	TRBD1	NA	TRBJ1-4	CASSPSTTGSEKLFF	TGTGCCAGCAGCCCTTCCACGACAGGGTCTGAAAAACTGTTTTTT
TRBV28	NA	NA	TRBJ1-6	CASRQGIVDSPLHF	TGTGCCAGCAGGCAGGGGATTGTAGATTCACCCCTCCACTTT
TRBV6-6	TRBD2	NA	TRBJ2-1	CASTPILAGAYNEQFF	TGTGCCAGCACTCCCATTCTAGCGGGAGCCTACAATGAGCAGTTCTTC
TRBV30	NA	once	TRBJ2-6	CAWSSGSSGANVLTF	TGTGCCTGGAGTTCGGGCAGCTCTGGGGCCAACGTCCTGACTTTC
TRBV28	NA	once	TRBJ1-2	CASSLVPYYGYTF	TGTGCCAGCAGTTTAGTTCCCTACTATGGCTACACCTTC
TRBV28	TRBD1	NA	TRBJ1-2	CASSLWGQGVSGYTF	TGTGCCAGCAGTTTATGGGGGCAGGGGGTTAGTGGCTACACCTTC
TRBV6-1	TRBD2	NA	TRBJ2-1	CASSLREGRIDEQFF	TGTGCCAGCAGTCTGCGGGAGGGCCGTATCGATGAGCAGTTCTTC
TRBV19	TRBD2	NA	TRBJ2-2	CASNHPGLGNTGELFF	TGTGCCAGTAACCACCCGGGACTAGGCAACACCGGGGAGCTGTTTTTT
TRBV30	NA	NA	TRBJ1-6	CAWSVRVEGSPLHF	TGTGCCTGGAGTGTACGGGTGGAGGGTTCACCCCTCCACTTT
TRBV25-1	TRBD1	NA	TRBJ1-4	CASRGQGEKLFF	TGTGCCAGCAGAGGACAGGGGGAAAAACTGTTTTTT
TRBV7-2	TRBD1	once	TRBJ2-6	CASRPTGSGANVLTF	TGTGCCAGCAGGCCGACAGGGTCTGGGGCCAACGTCCTGACTTTC
TRBV30	NA	NA	TRBJ2-1	CAWHIGGANEQFF	TGTGCCTGGCACATAGGGGGGGCGAATGAGCAGTTCTTC
TRBV6-1	NA	NA	TRBJ1-5	CASSMQGYNQPQHF	TGTGCCAGCAGCATGCAGGGGTATAATCAGCCCCAGCATTTT
TRBV12-2	NA	NA	TRBJ2-1	CASRSSSYNEQFF	TGTGCAAGTCGCTCCAGCTCCTACAATGAGCAGTTCTTC
TRBV4-1	NA	NA	TRBJ2-3	CASSERLDTQYF	TGCGCCAGCAGTGAAAGGCTGGATACGCAGTATTTT
TRBV18	NA	NA	TRBJ1-2	CASSQGANYGYTF	TGTGCCAGCTCACAGGGAGCTAACTATGGCTACACCTTC
TRBV30	NA	NA	TRBJ1-3	CAWGSQGMLGNTIYF	TGTGCCTGGGGATCGCAGGGAATGTTAGGAAACACCATATATTTT
TRBV7-8	NA	NA	TRBJ1-5	CASSLVSGEAPQHF	TGTGCCAGCAGCTTAGTCAGCGGTGAGGCGCCCCAGCATTTT
TRBV11-1	TRBD1	NA	TRBJ1-6	CASSPQGAGSPLHF	TGTGCCAGCAGCCCACAGGGGGCTGGTTCACCCCTCCACTTT
TRBV29-1	NA	NA	TRBJ2-1	CSVEGRARNEQFF	TGCAGCGTTGAGGGCAGGGCTCGTAATGAGCAGTTCTTC
TRBV2	NA	NA	TRBJ1-4	CASSSGRANEKLFF	TGTGCCAGCAGTTCCGGGAGGGCTAATGAAAAACTGTTTTTT